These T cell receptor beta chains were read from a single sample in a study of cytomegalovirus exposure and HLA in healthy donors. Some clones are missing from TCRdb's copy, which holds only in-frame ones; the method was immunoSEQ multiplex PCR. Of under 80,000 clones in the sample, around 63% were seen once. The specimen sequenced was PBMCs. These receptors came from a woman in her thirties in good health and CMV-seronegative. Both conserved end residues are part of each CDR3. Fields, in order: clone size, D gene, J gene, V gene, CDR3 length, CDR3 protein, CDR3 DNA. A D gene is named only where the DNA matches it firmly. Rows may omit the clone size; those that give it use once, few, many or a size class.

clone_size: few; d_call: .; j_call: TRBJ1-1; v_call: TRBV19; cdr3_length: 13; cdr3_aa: CASSITGGSEAFF; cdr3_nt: TGTGCCAGTAGTATAACCGGTGGTTCTGAAGCTTTCTTT
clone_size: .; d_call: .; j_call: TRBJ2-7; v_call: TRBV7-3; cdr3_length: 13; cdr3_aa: CASSFGHSGEQYF; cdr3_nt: TGTGCCAGCAGCTTTGGTCATAGTGGTGAGCAGTACTTC
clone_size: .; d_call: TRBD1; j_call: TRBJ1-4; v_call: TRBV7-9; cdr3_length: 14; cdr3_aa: CASSLTGEYEKLFF; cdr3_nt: TGTGCCAGCAGCTTAACAGGGGAATATGAAAAACTGTTTTTT
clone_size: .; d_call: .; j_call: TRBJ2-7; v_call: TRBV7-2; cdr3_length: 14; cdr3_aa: CASSLDGGPDEQYF; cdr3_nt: TGTGCCAGCAGCTTAGATGGGGGCCCAGACGAGCAGTACTTC
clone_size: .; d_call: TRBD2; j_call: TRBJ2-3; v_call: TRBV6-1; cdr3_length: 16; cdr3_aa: CASSGRGGLKTDTQYF; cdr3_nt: TGTGCCAGCAGTGGACGGGGGGGCCTAAAAACAGATACGCAGTATTTT
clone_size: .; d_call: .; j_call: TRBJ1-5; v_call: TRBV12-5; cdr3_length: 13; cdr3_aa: CASGLSTDQPQHF; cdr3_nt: TGTGCTAGTGGTTTGTCCACTGATCAGCCCCAGCATTTT
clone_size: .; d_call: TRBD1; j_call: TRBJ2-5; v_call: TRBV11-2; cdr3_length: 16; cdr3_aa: CASSSPQGVLQETQYF; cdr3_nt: TGTGCCAGCAGCTCACCTCAGGGGGTACTCCAAGAGACCCAGTACTTC
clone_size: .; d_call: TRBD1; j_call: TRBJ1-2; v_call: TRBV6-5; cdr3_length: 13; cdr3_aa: CASSEWAGGGYTF; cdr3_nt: TGTGCCAGCAGTGAATGGGCAGGGGGTGGCTACACCTTC
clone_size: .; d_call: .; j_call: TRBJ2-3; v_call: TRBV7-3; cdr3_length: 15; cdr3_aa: CASSFGGPSTDTQYF; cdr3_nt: TGTGCCAGCAGCTTTGGCGGGCCTAGCACAGATACGCAGTATTTT
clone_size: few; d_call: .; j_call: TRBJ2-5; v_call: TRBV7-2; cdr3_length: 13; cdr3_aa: CASQGSKGETQYF; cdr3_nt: TGTGCCAGCCAGGGCTCCAAGGGGGAGACCCAGTACTTC
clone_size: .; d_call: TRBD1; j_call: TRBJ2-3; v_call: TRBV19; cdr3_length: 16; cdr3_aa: CASSLNGQGEGDTQYF; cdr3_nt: TGTGCCAGTAGTCTCAATGGACAGGGGGAGGGAGATACGCAGTATTTT
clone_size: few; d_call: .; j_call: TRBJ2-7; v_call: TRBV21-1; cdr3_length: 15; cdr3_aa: CASSKKGTSTYEQYF; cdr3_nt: TGTGCCAGCAGCAAAAAAGGGACTTCCACATACGAGCAGTACTTC
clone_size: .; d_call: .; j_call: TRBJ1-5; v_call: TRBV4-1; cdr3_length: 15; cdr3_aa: CASSQDVRGGQPQHF; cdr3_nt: TGCGCCAGCAGCCAAGATGTACGGGGAGGGCAGCCCCAGCATTTT
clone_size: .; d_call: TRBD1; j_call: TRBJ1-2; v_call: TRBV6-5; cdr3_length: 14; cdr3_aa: CASSGQGKSYGYTF; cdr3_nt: TGTGCCAGCAGTGGACAGGGGAAGAGCTATGGCTACACCTTC
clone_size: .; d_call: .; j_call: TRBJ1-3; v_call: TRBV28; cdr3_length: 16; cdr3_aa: CASSLNGQFSGNTIYF; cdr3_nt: TGTGCCAGCAGTTTGAATGGTCAGTTCTCTGGAAACACCATATATTTT
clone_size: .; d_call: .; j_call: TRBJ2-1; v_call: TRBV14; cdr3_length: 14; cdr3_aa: CASSQRRSYNEQFF; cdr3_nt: TGTGCCAGCAGCCAGAGGAGATCCTACAATGAGCAGTTCTTC
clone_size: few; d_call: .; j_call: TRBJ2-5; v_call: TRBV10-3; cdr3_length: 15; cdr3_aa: CAISESGSNAGTQYF; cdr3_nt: TGTGCCATCAGTGAGTCGGGGTCAAACGCGGGGACCCAGTACTTC
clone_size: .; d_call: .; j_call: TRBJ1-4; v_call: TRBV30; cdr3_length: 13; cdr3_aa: CAWSVRANEKLFF; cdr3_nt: TGTGCCTGGAGTGTGAGGGCTAATGAAAAACTGTTTTTT
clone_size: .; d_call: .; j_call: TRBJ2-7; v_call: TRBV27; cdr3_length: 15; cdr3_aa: CASNTGKGSLYEQYF; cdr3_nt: TGTGCCAGCAATACAGGGAAGGGATCCCTGTACGAGCAGTACTTC
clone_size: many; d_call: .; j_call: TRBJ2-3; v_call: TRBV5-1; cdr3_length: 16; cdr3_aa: CASSLAAPGDTDTQYF; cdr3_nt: TGCGCCAGCAGCTTGGCCGCCCCGGGGGACACAGATACGCAGTATTTT
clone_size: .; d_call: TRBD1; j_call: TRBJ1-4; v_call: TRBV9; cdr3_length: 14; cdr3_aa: CASSNGQVLGKLFF; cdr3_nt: TGTGCCAGCAGCAACGGACAGGTTCTAGGGAAACTGTTTTTT
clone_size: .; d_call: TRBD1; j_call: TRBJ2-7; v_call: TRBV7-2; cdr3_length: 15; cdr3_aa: CASSPDRGKGRDQYF; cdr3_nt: TGTGCCAGCAGCCCCGACAGGGGAAAGGGTCGCGATCAGTACTTC
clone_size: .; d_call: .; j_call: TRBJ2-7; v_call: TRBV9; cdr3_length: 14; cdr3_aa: CASSVSGRTMEQYF; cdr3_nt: TGTGCCAGCAGCGTCTCGGGACGGACTATGGAGCAGTACTTC
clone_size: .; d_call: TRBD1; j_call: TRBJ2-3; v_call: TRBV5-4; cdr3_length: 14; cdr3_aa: CASSPRDRPDTQYF; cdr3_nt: TGTGCCAGCAGCCCACGGGACAGGCCAGATACGCAGTATTTT
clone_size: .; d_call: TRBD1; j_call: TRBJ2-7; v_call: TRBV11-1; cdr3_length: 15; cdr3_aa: CASSSGQGKRYEQYF; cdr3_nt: TGTGCCAGCAGCTCGGGACAGGGCAAGCGCTACGAGCAGTACTTC
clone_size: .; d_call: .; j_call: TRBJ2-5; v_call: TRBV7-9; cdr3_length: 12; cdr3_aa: CSSSLASETQYF; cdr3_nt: TGTTCCAGCAGCTTAGCCTCCGAGACCCAGTACTTC
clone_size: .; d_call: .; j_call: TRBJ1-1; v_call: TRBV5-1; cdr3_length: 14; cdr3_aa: CASSLVPEGAEAFF; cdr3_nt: TGCGCCAGCAGCTTGGTTCCAGAAGGAGCTGAAGCTTTCTTT
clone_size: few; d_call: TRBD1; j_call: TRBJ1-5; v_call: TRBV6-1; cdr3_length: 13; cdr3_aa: CASSRQGQGPQHF; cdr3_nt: TGTGCCAGCAGTCGACAGGGCCAGGGGCCCCAGCATTTT
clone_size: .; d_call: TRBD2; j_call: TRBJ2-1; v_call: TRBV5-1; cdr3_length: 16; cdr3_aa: CASSFDLAGGGNEQFF; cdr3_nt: TGCGCCAGCAGTTTCGATCTAGCGGGGGGAGGTAATGAGCAGTTCTTC
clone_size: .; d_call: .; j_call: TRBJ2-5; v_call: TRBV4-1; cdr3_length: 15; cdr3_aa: CASSQGTSGQETQYF; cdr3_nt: TGTGCCAGCAGCCAGGGGACATCGGGCCAAGAGACCCAGTACTTC
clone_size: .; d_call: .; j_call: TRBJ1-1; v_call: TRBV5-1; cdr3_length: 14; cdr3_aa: CASSLNRGNTEAFF; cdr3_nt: TGCGCCAGCAGCTTGAATCGGGGGAACACTGAAGCTTTCTTT
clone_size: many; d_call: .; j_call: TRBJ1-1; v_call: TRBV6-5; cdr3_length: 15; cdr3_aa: CASSYSGGLSTEAFF; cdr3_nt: TGTGCCAGCAGTTACTCCGGCGGATTGAGCACTGAAGCTTTCTTT
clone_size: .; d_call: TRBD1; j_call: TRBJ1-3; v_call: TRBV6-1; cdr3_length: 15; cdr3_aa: CASSSVQGASGTIYF; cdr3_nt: TGTGCCAGCAGTTCTGTACAGGGGGCGTCGGGCACCATATATTTT
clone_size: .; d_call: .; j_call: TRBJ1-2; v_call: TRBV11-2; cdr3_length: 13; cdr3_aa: CASSLAADWGYTF; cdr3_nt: TGTGCCAGCAGCTTAGCGGCGGACTGGGGCTACACCTTC
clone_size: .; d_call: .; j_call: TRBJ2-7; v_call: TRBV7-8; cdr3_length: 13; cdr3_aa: CASRSGPAYEQYF; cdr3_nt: TGTGCCAGCAGGTCTGGGCCGGCATACGAGCAGTACTTC
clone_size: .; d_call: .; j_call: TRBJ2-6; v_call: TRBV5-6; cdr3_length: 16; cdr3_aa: CASSSFQDSGANVLTF; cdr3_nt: TGTGCCAGCAGCTCATTTCAGGACTCTGGGGCCAACGTCCTGACTTTC
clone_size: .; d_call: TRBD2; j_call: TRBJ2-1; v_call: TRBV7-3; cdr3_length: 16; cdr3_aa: CASSQIGLAGYNEQFF; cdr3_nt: TGCGCCAGCAGCCAGATCGGACTAGCGGGGTACAATGAGCAGTTCTTC
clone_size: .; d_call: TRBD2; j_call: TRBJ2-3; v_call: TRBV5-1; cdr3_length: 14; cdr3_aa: CASMAGGGTDTQYF; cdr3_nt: TGCGCCAGCATGGCGGGGGGTGGCACAGATACGCAGTATTTT
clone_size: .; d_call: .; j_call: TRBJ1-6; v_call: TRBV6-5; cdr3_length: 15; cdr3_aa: CASSYSGSNGSPLHF; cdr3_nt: TGTGCCAGCAGTTACTCGGGCAGTAATGGTTCACCCCTCCACTTT
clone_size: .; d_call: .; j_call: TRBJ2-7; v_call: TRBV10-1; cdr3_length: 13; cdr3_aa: CASSMNRETEQYF; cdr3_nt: TGCGCCAGCAGTATGAACAGGGAGACCGAGCAGTACTTC
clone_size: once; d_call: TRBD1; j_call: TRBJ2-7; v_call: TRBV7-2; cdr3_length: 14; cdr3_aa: CASSFKDRAYEQYF; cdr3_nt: TGTGCCAGCAGCTTCAAGGACAGGGCCTACGAGCAGTACTTC